The TCR beta chain described here comes from a study of T cells in Graves' hyperthyroidism and ophthalmopathy. Orbital computed tomography, thyroid ultrasound, serum thyroxine and TRAb, and clinical symptoms together informed the diagnoses. Regarding the study as a whole: Most thyroid clonotypes expanded above 0.001 were also detected in blood. The model predicted ophthalmopathy a median roughly 6.3 months before onset. Ophthalmopathy stood apart from stable hyperthyroidism in a 13 V-J model.

The CDR3 is 16 residues long. V lost 5 bases, J lost 0 bases, and 4 bases stayed unmatched. RNA transcripts served as the template for amplifying TCR beta CDR3 regions. During a first-round RT-PCR of the TCR CDR3, the HTBI primer set was used. In TCRdb, the multiplex PCR reads were re-called with MiXCR into one record per CDR3 protein. The sample contains around 540,000 distinct CDR3 sequences, about 15% of which appear only once. This clonotype has ten or more counts. No antigen is known for it. Material for sequencing was blood. This clonotype was sampled from a woman under 40 with Graves' ophthalmopathy. The J gene is TRBJ2-1, the V gene TRBV12-3 or TRBV12-4, with 10 bases aligning to TRBD2. CDR3 sequence reads: CASSESGRASYNEQFF. CDR3 DNA sequence: TGTGCCAGCAGTGAGAGCGGGAGGGCCTCCTACAATGAGCAGTTCTTC.